This TCR beta chain was captured in a study of T cell responses to AZD1222 COVID-19 vaccine. Some clones are missing from TCRdb's copy, which holds only in-frame ones; the method was immunoSEQ multiplex PCR. The data hold 80,000 to 100,000 clones, with around 90% observed a single time. In germline, CDR1 is LNHDA, CDR2 SQIVND (reference sequence). This CDR3 has 14 residues. V lost 5 bases to trimming and J lost 8 bases; unmatched junction nucleotides: 8. Sequences were derived from peripheral blood, sampled 28 days after the second AZD1222 dose. The clonotype comes from an adult who received the AZD1222 COVID-19 vaccine. The V gene is TRBV19, the J gene TRBJ2-1; TRBD2 agrees at 8 bases. The CDR3 is CASSEPGGLYEQFF. CDR3 sequence (DNA): TGTGCCAGTAGTGAGCCGGGGGGGCTCTATGAGCAGTTCTTC.